The 14 T cell receptor beta chains reported below all come from one sample, sequenced in a study of OX40 agonist ivuxolimab in advanced cancers. Assay: immunoSEQ multiplex PCR; the TCRdb copy retains only in-frame clones and omits some. This table has 80,000 to 100,000 clones, roughly 91% appearing once. The source was CD4+ or CD8+ T cells sorted from blood, collected in a trial of the OX40 agonist ivuxolimab. The receptor source for this set is an adult with an advanced solid tumor such as melanoma, head and neck, liver or kidney cancer.

The rearrangement uses TRBV6-4 and TRBJ2-7; D call uncertain. The V gene lost 4 bases and the J gene lost 7 bases, with 26 bases spanning the gap. The CDR3 is 17 amino acids. CDR1 MRHNA and CDR2 SNTAGT come from the germline V gene. DNA of the CDR3: TGTGCCAGCAGTGTCAAAGTGGCCACGGGTTCCCCTTGGGAGCAGTACTTC. This encodes CASSVKVATGSPWEQYF.

Concerning this clone: The sample has other DNA sequences that encode this CDR3 too. The V call is TRBV5-6, the J call TRBJ2-7, with no clear D. The CDR3 runs 11 residues. Germline V gene data show CDR1 as SGHDT and CDR2 as YYEEEE. Trimming cost V 3 bases and J 3 bases, with 4 bases left between them. DNA of the CDR3: TGTGCCAGCAGCTCGTACTACGAGCAGTACTTC. Translation gives CASSSYYEQYF.

This clone was observed a few times. This chain joins TRBV10-2 and TRBJ2-7; TRBD2 aligns across 9 bases. The CDR3 is made up of 16 amino acids. Germline assignment: CDR1 WSHSY and CDR2 SAAADI. V shed 4 bases and J 2 bases; nucleotides not matched to a gene: 9. The DNA of the CDR3 is TGCGCCAGCAGTGGTTTAGGGACTAGCATGACCTACGAGCAGTACTTC. This encodes CASSGLGTSMTYEQYF.

CDR3 in amino acids: CASSLFTGGYNEQFF. Written as DNA, the CDR3 is TGTGCCAGCAGCTTATTTACGGGGGGGTACAATGAGCAGTTCTTC. This chain uses TRBV7-3 with TRBJ2-1, with 8 bases that match TRBD2. Germline V gene lookup returns CDR1 SGHTA and CDR2 FQGTGA. Unmatched junction bases numbered 4, after V lost 2 bases and J lost 4 bases. There are 15 residues in the CDR3.

This sequence joins TRBV28 and TRBJ1-3; D gene unclear. This CDR3 has 16 amino acids. Germline values: CDR1 MDHEN, CDR2 SYDVKM. V lost 4 bases and J lost 0, with 13 bases in between. The CDR3 sequence: CASSSSELRSGNTIYF. The CDR3 coding sequence is TGTGCCAGCAGTTCCTCAGAACTCCGCTCTGGAAACACCATATATTTT.

The chain recombines TRBV19 with TRBJ2-1, with D hard to call. V was cut by 5 bases and J by 0 bases, with 11 bases left in between. The germline CDR1 and CDR2 sequences are LNHDA and SQIVND (reference sequence). The CDR3 is made up of 15 amino acids. The CDR3 is CASSQDRSSYNEQFF. The CDR3 region has the DNA TGTGCCAGTAGTCAGGACCGCAGCTCCTACAATGAGCAGTTCTTC.

The chain combines TRBV7-2 with TRBJ1-1; D uncertain. The V gene lost 5 bases and the J gene lost 6 bases, with 16 bases spanning the gap. The CDR3 has 14 residues. Germline lookup yields CDR1 SGHTA and CDR2 FQGNSA. Here the CDR3 DNA reads TGTGCCAGCAGCCCTACAGCGCTCGGGGCTGAAGCTTTCTTT. It is translated as CASSPTALGAEAFF.

This clone was seen only once. The genes are TRBV10-3 and TRBJ2-2, with a weak D call TRBD1 (5 bases). CDR3 length equals 13 residues. Trimming shortened V by 6 bases and J by 3 bases, and 8 bases separated the two germline ends. The germline V gene encodes CDR1 ENHRY and CDR2 SYGVKD. CDR3 in DNA: TGTGCCATCAGGGGGCGCGACACCGGGGAGCTGTTTTTT. The encoded protein is CAIRGRDTGELFF.

DNA for the CDR3: TGTGCCAGCAGTGAGTTTGGGGCGGGGACCTACGAGCAGTACTTC. This codes for CASSEFGAGTYEQYF. V is TRBV6-1 and J is TRBJ2-7, with D perhaps TRBD2 (6 bases). The CDR3 runs to 15 residues. Germline V gene sequence: CDR1 MNHNS, CDR2 SASEGT. V gave up 3 bases and J gave up 2 bases, with 14 bases separating them.

The rearrangement links TRBV5-4 to TRBJ2-5; the D is unclear. Germline V gene sequence: CDR1 SGHNT, CDR2 YYREEE (reference sequence). Trimming stripped 4 bases from V and 5 bases from J, with 15 bases between. This CDR3 contains 14 residues. In nucleotides, the CDR3 is TGTGCCAGCAGCCCCTTTTTGAGCGAGGAGACCCAGTACTTC. Amino acids: CASSPFLSEETQYF.

The V call is TRBV7-2, the J call TRBJ2-1; D remains ambiguous. This CDR3 spans 15 amino acids. The germline V gene has CDR1 SGHTA and CDR2 FQGNSA. The germline V and J ends were trimmed by 1 base and 4 bases, with 11 bases remaining between them. The CDR3 reads CASSLDVSRYNEQFF. The DNA for the CDR3 is TGTGCCAGCAGCTTAGATGTTTCTCGGTACAATGAGCAGTTCTTC.

The chain links TRBV5-1 to TRBJ2-7; weak D call: TRBD1 (6 bases). The CDR3 length is 14 residues. The germline V and J ends were trimmed by 1 base and 2 bases, with 10 bases remaining between them. CDR1 and CDR2 (germline): SGHRS, YFSETQ. CDR3 nucleotides: TGCGCCAGCAGCTTGACCAGGGGAACCTACGAGCAGTACTTC. This codes for CASSLTRGTYEQYF.

The gene calls are TRBV25-1 and TRBJ1-3; D unclear. The V end was cut by 3 bases, the J end by 3 bases, with 0 bases between. This CDR3 has 11 residues. CDR1 and CDR2 (germline): MGHDK, SYGVNS. DNA for the CDR3: TGTGCCAGCAGTGATGGAAACACCATATATTTT. Residues: CASSDGNTIYF.

The chain has TRBV5-6 and TRBJ2-2, with 10 nucleotides matching TRBD2. Per the germline V gene, CDR1 is SGHDT and CDR2 is YYEEEE. Trimming took 3 bases from V and 4 from J; bases not matched to a gene: 6. This CDR3 spans 16 amino acids. This chain's CDR3 is CASSSLRLAGTGELFF. CDR3 sequence (DNA): TGTGCCAGCAGCTCCCTCCGACTAGCGGGCACCGGGGAGCTGTTTTTT.